The 28 T cell receptor beta chains in this list originate from one sample, sequenced in a study of blood T cells in healthy people across ages. Alongside a J-beta primer mix, a sample-barcoded 5' primer served in a second PCR lasting about 7 to 11 cycles. MiXCR, run by TCRdb on the 5' RACE reads, gives a single entry per CDR3 protein. The data show about 1.8 million distinct CDR3 sequences, around 48% seen once. Specimen: blood. The receptors were sampled from a woman in her 40s in good health.

This rearrangement joins TRBV6-5 to TRBJ2-5, with 8 bases fitting TRBD1. The V gene's germline CDR1 is MNHEY and CDR2 SVGAGI. The CDR3 has 14 amino acids. With 6 bases clipped from V and 3 bases from J, the junction kept 6 bases outside the gene matches. The CDR3 here is CASRPRTGKETQYF. Here the CDR3 DNA reads TGTGCCAGCAGACCTCGGACAGGGAAAGAGACCCAGTACTTC.

The chain combines TRBV20-1 with TRBJ1-2, with D possibly TRBD1 on 5 matching bases. This CDR3 spans 12 amino acids. In germline, CDR1 is DFQATT, CDR2 SNEGSKA (reference sequence). The CDR3 DNA reads as TGCAGCGGGGAATTAGAAGGGGAAGGCTACACCTTC. As protein: CSGELEGEGYTF.

As for this clonotype: Possible read error: a much larger clone is one base away. This chain joins TRBV7-2 and TRBJ2-7; D may be TRBD2 (5 bases). CDR1 is SGHTA, CDR2 FQGNSA, per germline. Trimming took off 2 bases at V and 10 bases at J, with 12 bases between the two ends. The CDR3 consists of 12 residues. The CDR3 DNA follows: TGTGCCAGCAGCTTAAGAGGGTGGGCCCAGTACTTC. Translating it yields CASSLRGWAQYF.

This clonotype was seen once. The rearrangement joins TRBV18 to TRBJ2-5, with 8 bases lining up with TRBD1. From germline, CDR1 is KGHSH and CDR2 LQKENI. V trimming: 3 bases; J trimming: 1 base; junction bases outside the gene matches: 16. The CDR3 totals 19 residues. The CDR3: CASSPLPKGRGPTQETQYF. CDR3 bases: TGTGCCAGCTCACCTCTCCCAAAGGGCAGGGGGCCTACCCAAGAGACCCAGTACTTC.

V is TRBV2 and J is TRBJ2-4; D not resolved. This CDR3 is built from 10 residues. Germline V gene lookup returns CDR1 SNHLY and CDR2 FYNNEI. Trimming took 7 bases from V and 10 from J, leaving 8 bases between them. CDR3 sequence (DNA): TGTGCCAGCATGATGGAGATTCAGTACTTC. Residues: CASMMEIQYF.

This clonotype was observed a handful of times. The chain combines TRBV7-2 with TRBJ2-7; TRBD1 is a possible D gene (6 bases). The CDR3 consists of 15 residues. V lost 1 base to trimming and J lost 0 bases, with 10 bases between them. Germline CDR1 reads SGHTA; CDR2 reads FQGNSA. This chain's CDR3 is CASSLEKGHSYEQYF. The CDR3 DNA sequence: TGTGCCAGCAGCTTAGAGAAGGGACACTCCTACGAGCAGTACTTC. The whole variable domain, filled in from reference TRBV7-2 and TRBJ2-7, reads GAGVSQSPSNKVTEKGKDVELRCDPISGHTALYWYRQSLGQGLEFLIYFQGNSAPDKSGLPSDRFSAERTGGSVSTLTIQRTQQEDSAVYLCASSLEKGHSYEQYFGPGTRLTVT.

The J gene is TRBJ1-1, the V gene TRBV4-1, with 10 bases matching TRBD1. This CDR3 comprises 17 residues. The ends lost 4 bases at V and 4 bases at J; junction bases unmatched: 12. Per the germline V gene, CDR1 is MGHRA and CDR2 is YSYEKL. The CDR3 loop reads CASSPGTGARKSTEAFF. The CDR3 DNA reads as TGCGCCAGCAGCCCCGGGACAGGGGCGCGGAAGAGCACTGAAGCTTTCTTT.

The rearrangement joins TRBV6-6 to TRBJ1-1; tentative D call: TRBD1 (6 bases). The CDR3 is 14 residues long. Trimming pared 8 bases from V and 1 base from J, leaving 14 bases between. Germline V gene data show CDR1 as MNHNY and CDR2 as SVGAGI (reference sequence). CDR3 amino acids: CASGPGHTNTEAFF. The CDR3 DNA follows: TGTGCCAGCGGGCCGGGACACACGAACACTGAAGCTTTCTTT.

The chain uses TRBV6-2 or TRBV6-3 and TRBJ1-1; no firm D call. V lost 3 bases and J lost 4, with 15 bases in between. The CDR3 has 15 residues. The germline V gene encodes CDR1 MNHEY and CDR2 SVGEGT. The CDR3 here is CASSYSTHRSTEAFF. As DNA, the CDR3 is TGTGCCAGCAGTTATTCGACCCACCGGAGCACTGAAGCTTTCTTT.

This clonotype was detected only once. CDR3 sequence reads: CASSQDSRISYNSPLHF. Here the CDR3 DNA reads TGTGCCAGCAGCCAAGATTCTAGGATCTCCTATAATTCACCCCTCCACTTT. This chain links TRBV4-2 with TRBJ1-6; D uncertain. Germline values: CDR1 LGHNA, CDR2 YNFKEQ. V lost 0 bases, J lost 0 bases, and 9 bases lay in between. The CDR3 is made up of 17 amino acids.

V and J are TRBV29-1 and TRBJ2-7; D may be TRBD1 (6 bases). Germline-derived CDR1 and CDR2 are SQVTM and ANQGSEA. Trimming stripped 1 base from V and 0 bases from J, with 13 bases between. CDR3 length: 15 amino acids. CDR3 sequence: CSVEVVQGRSYEQYF. DNA of the CDR3: TGCAGCGTTGAAGTCGTACAGGGACGCTCCTACGAGCAGTACTTC.

This rearrangement joins TRBV15 to TRBJ2-7; the D is unclear. CDR3 length equals 14 residues. The V end lost 0 bases, the J end lost 6 bases, and 12 bases lay between the germline ends. The V gene's germline CDR1 is LNHNV and CDR2 YYDKDF (reference sequence). The CDR3 loop is CATSREVVVTEQYF. CDR3 nucleotide sequence: TGTGCCACCAGCAGAGAGGTTGTGGTAACCGAGCAGTACTTC.

This clonotype was picked up one time. It is likely a read error, because the conserved phenylalanine at the end of the CDR3 is missing. The chain combines TRBV7-2 with TRBJ2-1; 8 bases line up with TRBD2. J lost 4 bases, V lost 1 base, and 6 bases had no gene match. Germline CDR1 SGHTA, CDR2 FQGNSA. The CDR3 runs to 16 residues. CDR3 residues: CASSLESGGRYNEQFS. The CDR3 DNA is TGTGCCAGCAGCTTAGAAAGCGGGGGTAGGTACAATGAGCAGTTCTCC.

This clonotype was recorded a few times. This sequence joins TRBV20-1 and TRBJ2-3; 7 bases are shared with TRBD1. CDR3 size: 15 residues. Trimming removed 3 bases from V and 4 bases from J; junction bases left unmatched: 10. Germline V gene sequence: CDR1 DFQATT, CDR2 SNEGSKA (reference sequence). The CDR3 nucleotides read TGCAGTGCTAGTTTAAGCAGGGGGTCTGCAGATACGCAGTATTTT. Translation gives CSASLSRGSADTQYF.

There are a few counts of this clonotype. The chain has TRBV29-1 and TRBJ2-7; D is undetermined. With 4 bases removed from V and 6 bases from J, the gap between germline ends came to 16 bases. This CDR3 has 13 amino acids. Germline CDR1 is SQVTM and CDR2 is ANQGSEA. CDR3 loop: CSVVFYLGGEQYF. CDR3 nucleotides: TGCAGCGTTGTGTTTTATTTGGGCGGCGAGCAGTACTTC.

The chain joins TRBV24-1 to TRBJ2-1, with 9 bases aligning to TRBD2. Germline CDR1 reads KGHDR; CDR2 reads SFDVKD. This CDR3 is built from 18 residues. The ends lost 1 base at V and 0 bases at J; junction bases unmatched: 6. The CDR3 is CATSDFARGGSSYNEQFF. CDR3 sequence (DNA): TGTGCCACCAGTGATTTCGCGCGGGGGGGGAGCTCCTACAATGAGCAGTTCTTC.

This clonotype was recorded a few times. This chain links TRBV4-2 with TRBJ2-7; D is possibly TRBD1 (6 bases). Germline V CDR1 and CDR2: LGHNA, YNFKEQ. This CDR3 is built from 14 residues. Trimming shortened V by 0 bases and J by 6 bases, and 12 bases separated the two germline ends. This CDR3 is CASSQEAGVGEQYF. CDR3 in DNA: TGTGCCAGCAGCCAAGAAGCAGGGGTTGGCGAGCAGTACTTC.

This clonotype was counted between two and nine times. The chain uses TRBV10-3 and TRBJ2-3; 11 bases are shared with TRBD1. Germline values: CDR1 ENHRY, CDR2 SYGVKD. The CDR3 sequence is 15 residues long. V dropped 8 bases and J dropped 3; count of bases not matched to a gene: 7. CDR3 loop: CAIRPGQGGTDTQYF. CDR3 DNA sequence: TGTGCCATCCGTCCGGGACAGGGGGGGACAGATACGCAGTATTTT.

This clonotype was counted a few times. V usage is TRBV4-3 and J usage is TRBJ2-5; D possibly uses TRBD1 or TRBD2 (5 bases each). CDR1 LGHNA and CDR2 YSLEER come from the germline V gene. The CDR3 contains 16 residues. V was pared by 0 bases and J by 4 bases, with 15 bases between. CDR3 sequence: CASSQDANLRGETQYF. The CDR3 nucleotides read TGCGCCAGCAGCCAAGATGCGAACCTGAGGGGAGAGACCCAGTACTTC.

The genes are TRBV19 and TRBJ2-1; 13 nucleotides line up with TRBD2. This CDR3 contains 16 residues. V was pared by 3 bases and J by 9 bases, with 8 bases of the junction left unmatched. CDR1 and CDR2 from the germline V gene are LNHDA and SQIVND (reference sequence). The CDR3, as DNA: TGTGCCAGTAGTATCGATACTAGCGGGGGGGCCACTGAGCAGTTCTTC. Translation: CASSIDTSGGATEQFF.

The CDR3 protein is CASSYSQALKNIQYF. CDR3 DNA: TGTGCCAGCAGTTACTCGCAGGCTTTAAAAAACATTCAGTACTTC. V is TRBV6-2 or TRBV6-3 and J is TRBJ2-4; no clear D gene. V was cut by 0 bases and J by 4 bases, with 10 bases left in between. Germline values: CDR1 MNHEY, CDR2 SVGEGT. This CDR3 contains 15 residues.

This clonotype was counted only a few times. The rearrangement joins TRBV3-1 to TRBJ1-2; maybe TRBD1 (5 bases). Trimming removed 2 bases at V and 4 bases at J, with 14 bases between. Germline V CDR1 and CDR2: LGHDT, YNNKEL (reference sequence). This CDR3 region has 15 residues. The CDR3 coding sequence is TGTGCCAGCAGCCAAACCTTGGACACTGGCTATGGCTACACCTTC. It translates to CASSQTLDTGYGYTF.

In this sample, this clonotype turned up a few times. CDR3 bases: TGTGCCAGCAGGCCGCTCTCGGACAGTGGCACAGATACGCAGTATTTT. This encodes CASRPLSDSGTDTQYF. This chain uses TRBV28 with TRBJ2-3, with D possibly TRBD1 on 6 matching bases. The CDR3 is made up of 16 amino acids. V lost 6 bases to trimming and J lost 1 base, with 17 bases between them. Germline lookup yields CDR1 MDHEN and CDR2 SYDVKM.

This clonotype has a handful of counts. The rearrangement links TRBV29-1 to TRBJ2-3, with 9 positions matching TRBD1. Germline CDR1 SQVTM, CDR2 ANQGSEA. There are 14 residues in the CDR3. The V and J ends lost 5 bases and 3 bases, in that order; junction bases with no gene match: 6. The CDR3, as DNA: TGCAGCGTTAAACCGGGACAGGGAACAGATACGCAGTATTTT. Translating it yields CSVKPGQGTDTQYF.

This clonotype has a single count. The CDR3 end shows no conserved phenylalanine or tryptophan, and so a read error is likely. The chain employs TRBV2 and TRBJ2-1, with 11 bases aligning to TRBD2. The CDR3 sequence is 15 residues long. In germline, CDR1 is SNHLY, CDR2 FYNNEI. V lost 8 bases, J lost 4 bases, and 7 bases stayed unmatched. The chain's CDR3 is CASVGTSGLYNEQFY. The CDR3 DNA follows: TGTGCCAGCGTGGGGACTAGCGGACTGTACAATGAGCAGTTCTAC.

The rearrangement links TRBV20-1 to TRBJ2-1, with TRBD2 matching 7 bases. This CDR3 region has 18 residues. V shed 0 bases and J 13 bases; nucleotides not matched to a gene: 24. CDR1 and CDR2 from the germline V gene are DFQATT and SNEGSKA (reference sequence). The CDR3 protein is CSARDFWETSRRRVTQFF. The CDR3 nucleotides are TGCAGTGCTAGAGATTTTTGGGAGACTAGCAGACGTCGTGTGACCCAGTTCTTC.

The J gene is TRBJ2-2, the V gene TRBV13; D perhaps matches TRBD1 (5 bases). The germline gives CDR1 PRHDT, CDR2 FYEKMQ (reference sequence). The CDR3 has 15 amino acids. V shed 3 bases and J shed 5 bases, with 13 bases lying between them. CDR3 sequence: CASSLWTLSTGELFF. The CDR3 DNA follows: TGTGCCAGCAGCTTGTGGACACTCTCGACCGGGGAGCTGTTTTTT.

The chain joins TRBV15 to TRBJ2-7; maybe TRBD1 (6 bases). The J call is uncertain, as TRBJ2-5 better fits the DNA end. This CDR3 comprises 14 residues. Germline assignment: CDR1 LNHNV and CDR2 YYDKDF (reference sequence). The CDR3 sequence is CATSRNTGTETQYF. CDR3 nucleotides: TGTGCCACCAGCAGAAATACAGGGACAGAGACCCAGTACTTC.